This entry concerns a single T cell receptor beta chain. Its antigen is unidentified. This entry comes from a study of blood T cells in healthy people across ages. Study-level points and caveats: Donor CMV status, an unknown factor, possibly confounded changes in expanded clonotypes. No conclusive comparison of naive versus antigen-experienced cells was possible with unsorted PBMCs.

A second PCR, run for about 7 to 11 cycles, used a sample-barcoded 5' primer plus a J-beta primer mix. Unique molecular identifiers of 12 random nucleotides labeled each cDNA. There were at least 3 million CDR3-containing paired-end reads obtained from each sample. In TCRdb, the 5' RACE reads were re-called with MiXCR into one record per CDR3 protein. Of hundreds of thousands of distinct CDR3 sequences listed, roughly 50% are singletons. From germline, CDR1 is MNHEY and CDR2 SVGAGI. The CDR3 loop spans 15 amino acids. Germline trimming cut 6 bases from V and 7 bases from J; bases unmatched to any gene: 9.

Sequencing used blood. V usage is TRBV6-5 and J usage is TRBJ2-2; 9 bases match TRBD1. The receptor was derived from a man older than 75 in good health. The DNA for the CDR3 is TGTGCCAGCAGGCCCGGACAGGGGAGGGTCGGGGAGCTGTTTTTT. Translated: CASRPGQGRVGELFF.